This is a list of T cell receptor beta chains from one sample in a study of blood T cell repertoires in COVID-19. Clones were sequenced by immunoSEQ multiplex PCR, and TCRdb holds only the in-frame ones, with some missing. The sample shows roughly 150,000 clones, around 81% of them seen only once. Sequenced sample: peripheral blood. Source of these receptors: an older man with active or convalescent COVID-19. Each CDR3 is given with its conserved first and last residue. D genes are given only for firm matches. Clone size is given for some rows only: seen once, a few or many times, or a class if the clone is expanded.

abundance	v_gene	len	j_gene	d_gene	CDR3nt	CDR3aa
.	TRBV7-2	14	TRBJ2-7	.	TGTGCCAGCAGCTACGGGACTCGACCCTACGAGCAGTACTTC	CASSYGTRPYEQYF
.	TRBV6-5	13	TRBJ2-7	TRBD1	TGTGCCTGCCGGCGGGACAGGGGTTACGAGCAGTACTTC	CACRRDRGYEQYF
.	TRBV15	13	TRBJ1-1	.	TGTGCCACCAGCAGAGATACTGCAACTGAAGCTTTCTTT	CATSRDTATEAFF
once	TRBV18	14	TRBJ2-7	.	TGTGCCAGCTCACCCCCCGGACAGTCCTACGAGCAGTACTTC	CASSPPGQSYEQYF
.	TRBV6-2/TRBV6-3	14	TRBJ2-5	TRBD2	TGTGCCAGCAGTTACGCGGGAGGCCAAGAGACCCAGTACTTC	CASSYAGGQETQYF
.	TRBV19	15	TRBJ2-3	.	TGTGCCAGTAGTTGGGCACAAACTAGCACAGATACGCAGTATTTT	CASSWAQTSTDTQYF
.	TRBV19	16	TRBJ2-3	.	TGTGCCAGTAGTATATGGCTAACGAAGGAGGCAGATACGCAGTATTTT	CASSIWLTKEADTQYF
few	TRBV12-3/TRBV12-4	13	TRBJ2-1	TRBD2	TGTGCCAGCAGCCAGACTAGCGGCCTCAGGGAGTTCTTC	CASSQTSGLREFF
few	TRBV18	17	TRBJ2-2	.	TGTGCCAGCTCACCACTATCCCGGGGGTTGAACACCGGGGAGCTGTTTTTT	CASSPLSRGLNTGELFF
.	TRBV27	15	TRBJ2-2	TRBD2	TGTGCCAGCAGTTTAAACGGGAGGGCGAACGGGGAGCTGTTTTTT	CASSLNGRANGELFF
.	TRBV29-1	11	TRBJ1-2	.	TGCAGCGTTGTGGAGCAGTATGGCTACACCTTC	CSVVEQYGYTF
.	TRBV9	13	TRBJ1-2	TRBD1	TGTGCCAGCAGCGCCGGGACAGGCTATGGCTACACCTTC	CASSAGTGYGYTF
.	TRBV18	12	TRBJ1-1	.	TGTGCCAGCTCACCACTCCAGGCTGAAGCTTTCTTT	CASSPLQAEAFF
.	TRBV30	13	TRBJ2-5	TRBD2	TGTGCCTGGAGTGTGGGGGGGGTAGAGACCCAGTACTTC	CAWSVGGVETQYF
once	TRBV7-9	18	TRBJ2-2	TRBD2	TGTGCCAGCAGCCCCATACATAGCGGGAGGGCGAACACCGGGGAGCTGTTTTTT	CASSPIHSGRANTGELFF
once	TRBV29-1	15	TRBJ2-6	TRBD2	TGCAGCGTTGAAGTCGGGGGGTCCGGGGCCAACGTCCTGACTTTC	CSVEVGGSGANVLTF